This T cell receptor (beta chain) emerged from a study of OX40 agonist ivuxolimab in advanced cancers. Study-wide context: Partial responses occurred in Three dose-escalation patients, one with hepatocellular carcinoma and two with cutaneous melanoma.

Clones were read by immunoSEQ multiplex PCR, and TCRdb kept only the in-frame ones, dropping some. The sample has 36,000 or so clones, about 80% seen once. With 5 bases removed from V and 5 bases from J, the gap between germline ends came to 16 bases. CDR1 and CDR2 from the germline V gene are SGHTA and FQGNSA. The CDR3 is made up of 15 amino acids. The chain couples TRBV7-2 to TRBJ2-1; TRBD1 is a possible D gene (5 bases). This receptor was identified in an adult with an advanced solid tumor such as melanoma, head and neck, liver or kidney cancer. The specimen was CD4+ or CD8+ T cells sorted from blood, collected in a trial of the OX40 agonist ivuxolimab. Written as DNA, the CDR3 is TGTGCCAGCAGCGGTTTCGGCAGGGTGAACAATGAGCAGTTCTTC. Translation: CASSGFGRVNNEQFF.